The source of this TCR beta chain is a study of T cell clonality in common variable immunodeficiency. Findings of the study overall: In common variable immunodeficiency, TCR beta chains reportedly carried fewer deletions and N-nucleotide insertions. TCRbeta clonality was increased in CVID versus healthy controls.

CVID meant reduced serum IgG, IgA and/or IgM plus specific antibody deficiency. Blood came from CVID subjects not ill and not taking immunomodulatory or immunosuppressive medication. Donors gave roughly 4.5 to 9 ml heparinized peripheral whole blood. The CDR3 covers 16 residues. Germline CDR1 SGHTA, CDR2 FQGTGA. Deletions cut 2 bases from V and 6 bases from J, with 16 bases between. This clone appeared a few times. Its antigen is unknown. The CDR3 end falls 3 residues outside the read, so it is completed with the germline J gene. Libraries were prepared by immunoSEQ multiplex PCR; TCRdb keeps only in-frame clonotypes and omits some of them. The sample has 23,000 or so clones, none seen only once.

The sequence derives from a human donor with common variable immunodeficiency. The source material was peripheral blood mononuclear cells. The V call is TRBV7-3, the J call TRBJ2-2, with D hard to call. The covered CDR3 bases are TGTGCCAGCAGCTTAGTAGGGCCCGGTTCGCCCGGGGAG. It is translated as CASSLVGPGSPGE. The entire CDR3 is CASSLVGPGSPGELFF.